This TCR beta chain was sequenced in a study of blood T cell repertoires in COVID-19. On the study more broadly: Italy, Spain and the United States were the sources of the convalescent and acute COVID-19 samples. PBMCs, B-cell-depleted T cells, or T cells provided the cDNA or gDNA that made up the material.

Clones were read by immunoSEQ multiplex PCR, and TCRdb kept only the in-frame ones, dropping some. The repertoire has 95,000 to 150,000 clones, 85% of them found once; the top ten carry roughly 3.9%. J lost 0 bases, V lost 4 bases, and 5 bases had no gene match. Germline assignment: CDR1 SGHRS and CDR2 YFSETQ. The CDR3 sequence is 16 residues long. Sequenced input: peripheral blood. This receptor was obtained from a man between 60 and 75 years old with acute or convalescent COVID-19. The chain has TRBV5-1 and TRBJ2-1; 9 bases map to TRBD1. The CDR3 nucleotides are TGCGCCAGCAGCCCTATGGACAGGGGCTCCTACAATGAGCAGTTCTTC. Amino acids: CASSPMDRGSYNEQFF.